This T cell receptor (beta chain) comes out of a study of human T cells and chemical hapten exposure. The time point here: pre-sensitization, week 0. Described treatment: therapeutic diphenylcyclopropenone sensitization with weekly scalp DPC. In TCRdb, the RACE reads were re-called with MiXCR into one record per CDR3 protein. The sample comprises a few hundred thousand distinct CDR3 sequences, about 5% of which are singletons, and about 8.2% rests with the top ten. The CDR3 consists of 14 residues. The germline V gene has CDR1 KGHSH and CDR2 LQKENI. Trimming shortened V by 0 bases and J by 2 bases, and 8 bases separated the two germline ends. In this sample, this clonotype turned up a few times.

The sequenced sample was whole blood, obtained in connection with sensitization to the hapten diphenylcyclopropenone (DPC). The TCR sequence derives from a woman aged 18 to 35 with alopecia areata. Some clones in this sample may be carry-over from other donors' samples. The rearrangement uses TRBV18 and TRBJ2-7, with D unclear. This chain's CDR3 is CASSPPDGPYEQYF. CDR3 DNA sequence: TGTGCCAGCTCACCACCGGACGGCCCCTACGAGCAGTACTTC.